The T cell receptor beta chain under discussion was sequenced for a study of glioma-infiltrating T cells after dendritic cell vaccination (dated by TCRdb to 2016 to 2017). About the study as a whole: A cohort of roughly 15 glioblastoma patients from Phase I and II dendritic cell vaccination trials was included, of whom 9 were newly diagnosed and 6 had recurrent disease. Autologous tumor lysate-pulsed dendritic cell vaccination was administered to the patients between the early 2000s and the early 2010s. The vaccine was prepared from monocyte-derived dendritic cells that were cultured for 6 to 7 days with IL-4 and GM-CSF and then pulsed overnight with autologous tumor lysate. Patients received three intradermal dendritic cell vaccine injections at biweekly intervals in the arm below the axilla. In glioblastoma patients vaccinated with dendritic cells, deep sequencing of TCR beta CDR3 regions served to measure tumor-infiltrating lymphocyte content and to compare repertoires between tumor and blood. Survival after dendritic cell vaccination was correlated with TCR sequencing metrics, including TIL content and tumor-blood repertoire overlap.

As to this clone: The antigen it recognizes is unknown. Base qualities are missing; no much larger clone stands one base away.

Using the immunoSEQ assay, TCRB CDR3 regions were amplified from roughly 2.1 micrograms of genomic DNA, or from all available DNA when less than that was on hand. Multiplex PCR used 60 forward primers for TCR V beta segments and 13 reverse primers for J beta segments. Synthetic control templates were spiked into each sample at limiting dilution to estimate reads per starting template. The Illumina HiSeq System generated 87 bp sequencing reads. Concerning the study's data processing: To remove PCR and sequencing errors, closely related sequences were merged with a nearest neighbor algorithm. TCR overlap was measured as the percentage of unique tumor TCR beta sequences also present in the same patient's peripheral blood. Entries here come from immuneACCESS through TCRdb and include only in-frame sequences with V and J called. Some clones fail to appear in such tables; in the studies checked, an unresolved V gene covers under half of the shortfall, and the cause of the remainder is unknown. V and J calls and clone size are as listed in that table; D and trimming were resolved from the DNA. The sample yields about 65,000 clones; around nine tenths were counted once. The ten biggest clones cover around a tenth of the sample.

Results and caveats for the whole study, not just this receptor: The three-group TCR overlap response model was described as speculative and requiring prospective validation. No direct relationship between TCR clonality and survival was found, suggesting a diverse polyclonal response may matter. The cohort was small and heterogeneous, only a few patients had full blood and tumor sets, and even fewer had initial-recurrent tumor pairs. After dendritic cell vaccination, a higher estimated pretreatment TIL content predicted longer time to progression and overall survival.

The time point label, read with the paper, signifies: after dendritic cell vaccination, including at tumor progression/relapse. To be selected, patients needed enough residual fresh-frozen tumor tissue and more than two years of available survival data. Molecular status otherwise varied across the glioblastoma patients, but none of them carried an isocitrate dehydrogenase mutation. PBMC were collected before vaccination, two weeks after the third vaccination, and at tumor progression if tumor progression occurred. The Qiagen DNeasy Blood extraction Kit was used to extract genomic DNA. The CDR3 sequence holds 13 residues, the cysteine and phenylalanine included. Solely the CDR3 DNA is kept, with 39 bases framed from the first base. Taken from the germline V gene (reference sequence), the CDR1 and CDR2 loops are LNHDA and SQIVND. Relative to germline, V is missing 7 bases and J is missing 3 bases, with 5 bases of the junction outside any gene match.

The input for sequencing was blood, taken after dendritic cell vaccination. Recombination joined TRBV19 with TRBJ2-5, with TRBD1 matching 7 junction bases. This sequence was found in a human donor with glioblastoma. The CDR3 here reads CASTATGEETQYF. At the DNA level, the sequence is TGTGCCAGTACCGCTACAGGGGAAGAGACCCAGTACTTC.